This T cell receptor (beta chain) is drawn from a study of cytomegalovirus exposure and HLA in healthy donors. Vbeta (60) and Jbeta (13) primers were used in the PCR. Measured with immunoSEQ multiplex PCR; TCRdb has only the in-frame clones, and not every one. The sample yields around 170,000 clones, around 80% seen once. Trimming removed 4 bases from V and 1 base from J; junction bases left unmatched: 1. Germline V gene sequence: CDR1 MNHEY, CDR2 SVGAGI. The CDR3 contains 15 residues. The TCR was taken from a woman aged 40 to 50 in good health and CMV-seronegative. Sample: PBMCs. The J gene is TRBJ2-2, the V gene TRBV6-5, with 9 bases lining up with TRBD1. As DNA, the CDR3 is TGTGCCAGCAGTTGGGGACAGGGGAACACCGGGGAGCTGTTTTTT. Translation gives CASSWGQGNTGELFF.